The clone carrying this T cell receptor beta chain has a handful of counts. No antigen is known for it. Germline CDR1 SGHNT, CDR2 YYREEE (reference sequence). V was clipped by 0 bases and J by 1 base, with 12 bases between them. The CDR3 loop spans 16 amino acids. Cultured CD4+ T-cell DNA underwent Oncomine TCR Beta short-read sequencing. In this case, cultured CD4+ T cells provided the extracted genomic DNA. TCRdb used MiXCR to reprocess the PCR reads, holding one entry per CDR3 protein. The data hold under 20,000 distinct CDR3 sequences, with about three fifths observed a single time. The record originates from a study of vaccination and CD4 T cells after COVID-19. About the study: Overlapping spike peptides of SARS-CoV-2, HCoV-NL63, HCoV-OC43 and HCoV-229E were used, and cells were stimulated with them.

Treatment indicated: approximately 9-day PBMC culture with coronavirus spike peptide pools or control peptides (ViraFEST assay). This chain uses TRBV5-4 with TRBJ2-3; D not resolved. The origin of this receptor is a human donor who had recovered from COVID-19. The sequencing sample was made of CD4+ T cells from blood, cultured in vitro. The CDR3: CASSLGGSQGTDTQYF. In DNA, the CDR3 is TGTGCCAGCAGCTTGGGCGGTAGCCAAGGCACAGATACGCAGTATTTT.